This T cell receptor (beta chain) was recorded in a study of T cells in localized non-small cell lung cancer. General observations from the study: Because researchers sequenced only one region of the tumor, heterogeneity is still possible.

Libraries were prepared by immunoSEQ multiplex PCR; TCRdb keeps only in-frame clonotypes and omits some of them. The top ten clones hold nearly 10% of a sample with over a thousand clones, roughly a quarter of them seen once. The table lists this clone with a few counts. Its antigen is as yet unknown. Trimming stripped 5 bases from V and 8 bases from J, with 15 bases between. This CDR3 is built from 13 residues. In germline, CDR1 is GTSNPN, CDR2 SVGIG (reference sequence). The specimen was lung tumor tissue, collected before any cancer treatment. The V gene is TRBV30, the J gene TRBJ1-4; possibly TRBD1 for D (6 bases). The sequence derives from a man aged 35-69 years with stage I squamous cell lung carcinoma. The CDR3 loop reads CAWAGQFGEKLFF. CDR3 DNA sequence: TGTGCCTGGGCCGGACAGTTTGGGGAAAAACTGTTTTTT.